The present T cell receptor (beta chain) was sequenced within a study of T cells in Graves' hyperthyroidism and ophthalmopathy. Study information: Peripheral blood was collected at initial diagnosis, before any treatment.

The study's findings and limits: Most thyroid clonotypes expanded above 0.001 appeared in blood too. Median prediction lead before ophthalmopathy onset was 5 to 7.5 months with the model.

The investigators amplified TCR beta CDR3 regions from RNA transcripts. The TCR CDR3 first-round RT-PCR relied on the HTBI primer set. TCRdb called the multiplex PCR reads again in MiXCR, with one record for every CDR3 protein. The sample lists under 500,000 distinct CDR3 sequences; around 15% were seen once. There are 15 residues in the CDR3. After removal of 1 base from V and 5 bases from J, the junction contained 2 bases not matched to a gene. CDR1 LGHNT and CDR2 FRNRAP come from the germline V gene. This clonotype was observed at least ten times. Its antigen is currently unknown. The authors obtained PBMCs from roughly 9.7 ml of fresh peripheral blood.

The chain couples TRBV12-5 to TRBJ1-4; 9 bases line up with TRBD1. Material for sequencing was blood. The origin of this receptor is a man aged 45-60 years with Graves' ophthalmopathy. CDR3: CASGLGGQGNEKLFF. The CDR3 bases are TGTGCTAGTGGTTTGGGAGGACAGGGGAATGAAAAACTGTTTTTT. The full variable domain, in which reference TRBV12-5 and TRBJ1-4 provide the parts outside the CDR3, is DARVTQTPRHKVTEMGQEVTMRCQPILGHNTVFWYRQTMMQGLELLAYFRNRAPLDDSGMPKDRFSAEMPDATLATLKIQPSEPRDSAVYFCASGLGGQGNEKLFFGSGTQLSVL.